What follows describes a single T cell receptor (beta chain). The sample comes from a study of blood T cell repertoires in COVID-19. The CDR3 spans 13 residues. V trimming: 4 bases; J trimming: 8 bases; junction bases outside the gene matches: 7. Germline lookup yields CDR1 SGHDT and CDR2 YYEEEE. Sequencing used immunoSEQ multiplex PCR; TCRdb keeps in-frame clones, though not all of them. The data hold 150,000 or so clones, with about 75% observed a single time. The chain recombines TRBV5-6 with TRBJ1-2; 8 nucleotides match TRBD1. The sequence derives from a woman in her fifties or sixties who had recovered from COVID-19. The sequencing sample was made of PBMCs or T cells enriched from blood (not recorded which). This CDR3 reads CASSPGQVGGYTF. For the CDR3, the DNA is TGTGCCAGCAGCCCGGGACAGGTCGGCGGCTACACCTTC.